The rows below give T cell receptor beta chains drawn from one sample of a study of immune evolution from preneoplasia to lung adenocarcinoma. Using immunoSEQ multiplex PCR, the repertoire was profiled, and TCRdb retains in-frame clones only, with some absent. The data hold just over 8,500 clones, with over 80% observed a single time. Sequenced input: FFPE minimally invasive lung adenocarcinoma tissue. These receptors came from an older donor with lung adenocarcinoma. The CDR3 runs from the conserved cysteine through the conserved F or W. The D gene is left open where the match is weak. Part of the rows lack a size; the others show once, few, many or a class for expanded clones.

TRBJ1-1	TRBV7-3	.	TRBD1	CASSRQGAAEAFF	TGTGCCAGCAGCCGACAGGGGGCGGCTGAAGCTTTCTTT
TRBJ2-2	TRBV23-1	.	TRBD1	CASSPSIYRGDRGGHRGAVF	TGCGCCAGCAGTCCCTCCATCTATAGAGGGGACAGGGGTGGACACCGGGGAGCTGTTTTT
TRBJ1-5	TRBV28	.	.	CASSPLKGALRQPQHF	TGTGCCAGCAGTCCCCTCAAAGGGGCTCTAAGGCAGCCCCAGCATTTT
TRBJ2-1	TRBV27	.	.	CASSLLSAGNNNEQFF	TGTGCCAGCAGTTTACTATCGGCGGGAAACAACAATGAGCAGTTCTTC
TRBJ1-1	TRBV28	.	.	CASNQPGPADTEAFF	TGTGCCAGCAACCAACCCGGCCCGGCGGATACTGAAGCTTTCTTT
TRBJ1-5	TRBV28	.	.	CASSSLVWGQNQPQHF	TGTGCCAGCAGTTCCCTAGTTTGGGGACAAAACCAGCCCCAGCATTTT
TRBJ2-7	TRBV9	.	TRBD2	CASSESGGSSYEQYF	TGTGCCAGCAGCGAATCCGGGGGGAGCTCCTACGAGCAGTACTTC
TRBJ1-6	TRBV5-6	few	.	CASSLEGVNNSPLHF	TGTGCCAGCAGCTTGGAAGGAGTAAATAATTCACCCCTCCACTTT
TRBJ2-2	TRBV5-1	.	TRBD2	CASSLRSGRADGELFF	TGCGCCAGCAGCTTACGTAGCGGGAGGGCGGACGGGGAGCTGTTTTTT
TRBJ2-7	TRBV14	.	.	CASSHTARQQYF	TGTGCCAGCAGCCACACAGCGCGTCAGCAGTACTTC
TRBJ2-2	TRBV7-3	once	.	CASSLQVGLKTTGELFF	TGTGCCAGCAGCTTACAGGTTGGGTTAAAGACTACCGGGGAGCTGTTTTTT
TRBJ1-1	TRBV2	.	.	CASRVGVNTEAFF	TGTGCCAGCAGAGTAGGGGTGAACACTGAAGCTTTCTTT
TRBJ1-6	TRBV27	.	.	CASSLTGVGTKGSPLHF	TGTGCCAGCAGTTTAACGGGGGTTGGGACAAAGGGTTCACCCCTCCACTTT
TRBJ1-1	TRBV11-2	.	.	CASRQGTEAFF	TGTGCCAGCAGACAGGGCACTGAAGCTTTCTTT
TRBJ2-7	TRBV20-1	.	.	CSAGSYEQYF	TGCAGTGCCGGTTCCTACGAGCAGTACTTC
TRBJ1-1	TRBV5-1	.	TRBD1	CASSQIGTTGGGGTEAFF	TGCGCCAGCAGCCAAATCGGGACGACAGGGGGCGGAGGCACTGAAGCTTTCTTT
TRBJ2-1	TRBV27	.	TRBD2	CASSIGTSGRLREQFF	TGTGCCAGCAGTATTGGGACTAGCGGGAGGTTACGAGAGCAGTTCTTC
TRBJ2-7	TRBV29-1	.	.	CSVSRPSSYEQYF	TGCAGCGTTTCCCGGCCTAGCAGCTACGAGCAGTACTTC
TRBJ2-7	TRBV27	.	TRBD1	CASRPRTGNYEQYF	TGTGCCAGCAGACCCCGGACAGGAAACTACGAGCAGTACTTC
TRBJ1-1	TRBV7-8	.	.	CASSLGKPNTEAFF	TGTGCCAGCAGCTTAGGGAAACCAAACACTGAAGCTTTCTTT
TRBJ2-3	TRBV28	.	.	CASSWARGITDTQYF	TGTGCCAGCAGTTGGGCCAGGGGAATCACAGATACGCAGTATTTT
TRBJ1-2	TRBV19	.	TRBD1	CASSPGTGKANYGYTF	TGTGCCAGTAGTCCCGGGACAGGGAAGGCTAACTATGGCTACACCTTC
TRBJ1-2	TRBV29-1	.	TRBD1	CSAQRGQAYGYTF	TGCAGCGCCCAGCGGGGACAGGCCTATGGCTACACCTTC
TRBJ2-1	TRBV18	.	.	CASSPLADYNEQFF	TGTGCCAGCTCACCTCTGGCGGATTACAATGAGCAGTTCTTC
TRBJ1-2	TRBV6-5	.	TRBD1	CASSYSRGRGYTF	TGTGCCAGCAGTTACTCCAGGGGGCGAGGCTACACCTTC